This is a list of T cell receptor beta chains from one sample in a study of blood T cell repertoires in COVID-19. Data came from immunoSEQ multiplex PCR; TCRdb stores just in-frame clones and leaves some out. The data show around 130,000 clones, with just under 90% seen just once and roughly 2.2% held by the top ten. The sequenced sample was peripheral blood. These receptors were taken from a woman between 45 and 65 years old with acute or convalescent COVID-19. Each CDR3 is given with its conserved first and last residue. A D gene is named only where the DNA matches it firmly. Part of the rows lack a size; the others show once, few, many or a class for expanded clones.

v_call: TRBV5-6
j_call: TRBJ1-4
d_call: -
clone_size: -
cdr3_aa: CASSLPQTSTNEKLFF
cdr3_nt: TGTGCCAGCAGCTTACCCCAGACATCAACTAATGAAAAACTGTTTTTT

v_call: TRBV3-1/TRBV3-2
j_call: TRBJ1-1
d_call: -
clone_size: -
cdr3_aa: CASSQLSGNTEAFF
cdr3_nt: TGTGCCAGCAGCCAATTGTCAGGGAACACTGAAGCTTTCTTT

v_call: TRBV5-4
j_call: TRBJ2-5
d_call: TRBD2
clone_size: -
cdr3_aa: CATRPGGIQEAQYF
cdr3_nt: TGTGCCACACGACCGGGGGGGATTCAAGAGGCCCAGTACTTC

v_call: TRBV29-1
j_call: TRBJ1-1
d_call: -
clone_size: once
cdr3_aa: CSVPRGTEAFF
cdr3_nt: TGCAGCGTTCCAAGGGGGACTGAAGCTTTCTTT

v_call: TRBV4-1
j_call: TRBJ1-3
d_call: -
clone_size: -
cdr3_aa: CASSQVGGKISGNTIYF
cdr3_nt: TGCGCCAGCAGCCAAGTCGGGGGGAAGATCAGTGGAAACACCATATATTTT

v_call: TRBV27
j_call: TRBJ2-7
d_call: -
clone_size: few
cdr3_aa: CASKGDVSAYEQYF
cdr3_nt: TGTGCCAGCAAGGGGGACGTCTCCGCCTACGAGCAGTACTTC

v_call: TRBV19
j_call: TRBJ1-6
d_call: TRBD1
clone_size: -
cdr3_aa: CASSRTGENSPLHF
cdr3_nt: TGTGCCAGTTCAAGGACAGGGGAGAATTCACCCCTCCACTTT

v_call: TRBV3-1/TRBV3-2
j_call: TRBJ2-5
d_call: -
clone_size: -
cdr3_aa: CASSPLGETQYF
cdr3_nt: TGTGCCAGCAGCCCCCTCGGTGAGACCCAGTACTTC

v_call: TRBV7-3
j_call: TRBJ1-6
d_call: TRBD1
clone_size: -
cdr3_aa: CASSRTGQGYSPLHF
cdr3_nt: TGTGCCAGCAGCCGGACGGGACAGGGGTATTCACCCCTCCACTTT

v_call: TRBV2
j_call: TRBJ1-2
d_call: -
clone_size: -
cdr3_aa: CASSKDWGHNYGYTF
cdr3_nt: TGTGCCAGCAGTAAAGACTGGGGGCATAACTATGGCTACACCTTC

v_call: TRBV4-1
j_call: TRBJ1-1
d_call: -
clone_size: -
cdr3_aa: CASSQGTEGPNTEAFF
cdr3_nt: TGCGCCAGCAGCCAAGGGACAGAGGGCCCCAACACTGAAGCTTTCTTT

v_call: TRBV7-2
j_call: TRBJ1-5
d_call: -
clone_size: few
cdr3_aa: CASSPGGSNQPQHF
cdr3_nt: TGTGCCAGCAGCCCCGGGGGGTCGAATCAGCCCCAGCATTTT

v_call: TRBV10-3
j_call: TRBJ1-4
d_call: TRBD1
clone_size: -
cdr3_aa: CAISESMGQGVDEKLFF
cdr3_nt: TGTGCCATCAGTGAGTCGATGGGACAGGGGGTAGACGAAAAACTGTTTTTT

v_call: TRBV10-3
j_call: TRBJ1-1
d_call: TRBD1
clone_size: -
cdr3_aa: CAIRDRGPEAFF
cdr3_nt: TGTGCCATCAGGGACAGGGGGCCGGAAGCTTTCTTT

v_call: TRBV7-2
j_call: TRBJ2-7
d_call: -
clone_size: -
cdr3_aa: CASSLARGTLYEQYF
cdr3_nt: TGTGCCAGCAGCTTAGCGCGCGGGACTCTTTACGAGCAGTACTTC

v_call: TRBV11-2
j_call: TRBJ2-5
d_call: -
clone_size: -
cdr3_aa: CASSLTAETQYF
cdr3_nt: TGTGCCAGCAGCTTAACTGCTGAGACCCAGTACTTC

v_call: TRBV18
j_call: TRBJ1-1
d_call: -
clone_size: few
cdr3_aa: CASSPPSSTEAFF
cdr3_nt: TGTGCCAGCTCACCACCTAGTAGCACTGAAGCTTTCTTT

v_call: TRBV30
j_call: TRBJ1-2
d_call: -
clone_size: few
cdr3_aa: CAWSEQGSRGGYTF
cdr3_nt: TGTGCCTGGAGTGAGCAGGGATCGCGGGGTGGCTACACCTTC

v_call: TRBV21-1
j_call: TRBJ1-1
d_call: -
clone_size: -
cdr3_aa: CASSKVSSGAFF
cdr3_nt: TGTGCCAGCAGCAAAGTGAGTTCGGGAGCTTTCTTT

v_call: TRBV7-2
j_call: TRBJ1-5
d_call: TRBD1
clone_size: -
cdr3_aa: CASSAQGFNQPQHF
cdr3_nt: TGTGCCAGCAGCGCACAGGGGTTTAATCAGCCCCAGCATTTT

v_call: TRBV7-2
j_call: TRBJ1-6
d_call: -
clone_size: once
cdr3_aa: CASSLQNNNSPLHF
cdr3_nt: TGTGCCAGCAGCTTGCAAAACAATAATTCACCCCTCCACTTT

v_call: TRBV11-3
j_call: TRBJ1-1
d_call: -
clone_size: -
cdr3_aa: CASSLTLNTEAFF
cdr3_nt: TGTGCCAGCAGCTTAACCCTAAACACTGAAGCTTTCTTT

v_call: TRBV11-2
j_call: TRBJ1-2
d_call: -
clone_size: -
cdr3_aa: CASSLVGHHYGYTF
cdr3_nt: TGTGCCAGCAGCTTAGTGGGACATCATTATGGCTACACCTTC

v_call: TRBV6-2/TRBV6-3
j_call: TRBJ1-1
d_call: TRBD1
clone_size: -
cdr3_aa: CASSLSTDRRNTEAFF
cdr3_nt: TGTGCCAGCAGCCTTTCGACGGACAGGAGGAACACTGAAGCTTTCTTT

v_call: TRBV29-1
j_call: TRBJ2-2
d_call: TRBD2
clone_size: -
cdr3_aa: CSVGVFAGVMNTGELFF
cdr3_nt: TGCAGCGTTGGCGTTTTTGCGGGAGTTATGAACACCGGGGAGCTGTTTTTT

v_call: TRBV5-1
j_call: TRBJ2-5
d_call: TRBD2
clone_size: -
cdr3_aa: CASTTSGRAGPKETQYF
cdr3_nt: TGCGCCAGCACGACTAGCGGGAGGGCCGGTCCAAAAGAGACCCAGTACTTC

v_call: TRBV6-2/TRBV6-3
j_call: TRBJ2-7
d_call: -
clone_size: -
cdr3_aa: CASSYGGEQYF
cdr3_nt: TGTGCCAGCAGTTACGGCGGGGAGCAGTACTTC